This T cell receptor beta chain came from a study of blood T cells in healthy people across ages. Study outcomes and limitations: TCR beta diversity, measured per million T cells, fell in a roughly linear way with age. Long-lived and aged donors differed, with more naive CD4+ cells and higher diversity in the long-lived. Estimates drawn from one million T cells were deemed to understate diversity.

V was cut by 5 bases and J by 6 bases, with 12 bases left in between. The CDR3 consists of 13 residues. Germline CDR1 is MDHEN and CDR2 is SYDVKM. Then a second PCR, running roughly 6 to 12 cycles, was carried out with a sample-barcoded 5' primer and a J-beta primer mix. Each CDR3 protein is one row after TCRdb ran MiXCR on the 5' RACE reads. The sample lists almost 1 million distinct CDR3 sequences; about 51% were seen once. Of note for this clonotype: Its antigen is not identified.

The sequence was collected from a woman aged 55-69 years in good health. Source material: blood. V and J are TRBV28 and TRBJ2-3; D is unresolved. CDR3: CASSVIPGDTQYF. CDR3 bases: TGTGCCAGCAGTGTGATCCCAGGTGATACGCAGTATTTT.